What follows are 7 T cell receptor beta chains derived from one specimen sequenced in a study of cytomegalovirus exposure and HLA in healthy donors. Primers for the PCR totalled 60 Vbeta and 13 Jbeta. Clones were read by immunoSEQ multiplex PCR, and TCRdb kept only the in-frame ones, dropping some. The sample contains about 200,000 clones, roughly 13% of which appear only once. Material for sequencing was PBMCs. These TCRs come from a man aged 50 to 59 in good health and CMV-seropositive.

This sequence joins TRBV4-3 and TRBJ1-2; a possible D gene is TRBD1 (6 bases). Germline V gene lookup returns CDR1 LGHNA and CDR2 YSLEER. Between the trimmed V and J ends, which lost 0 bases and 7 bases, there was a span of 21 bases. The CDR3 has 17 amino acids. The CDR3 here is CASSQEWNQQGIIGYTF. CDR3 nucleotide sequence: TGCGCCAGCAGCCAAGAGTGGAACCAACAGGGAATCATTGGCTACACCTTC.

In its sample, this clone was seen a few times. The chain combines TRBV6-5 with TRBJ2-1; 11 positions agree with TRBD2. This CDR3 is built from 15 residues. Germline assignment: CDR1 MNHEY and CDR2 SVGAGI. The V segment lost 4 bases and the J segment 4 bases; nucleotides outside the gene matches: 3. The CDR3 loop is CASSFLAGGYNEQFF. CDR3 nucleotides: TGTGCCAGCAGTTTTCTAGCGGGGGGTTACAATGAGCAGTTCTTC.

This chain joins TRBV5-1 and TRBJ1-2; D is unresolved. The germline V gene encodes CDR1 SGHRS and CDR2 YFSETQ. Trimming removed 4 bases from V and 6 bases from J, with 13 bases in between. The length of the CDR3 is 13 residues. CDR3 bases: TGCGCCAGCAGCCAGAATCAGTTAAATGGCTACACCTTC. Encoded protein: CASSQNQLNGYTF. Looking up the rest from reference TRBV5-1 and TRBJ1-2 gives the full variable domain: KAGVTQTPRYLIKTRGQQVTLSCSPISGHRSVSWYQQTPGQGLQFLFEYFSETQRNKGNFPGRFSGRQFSNSRSEMNVSTLELGDSALYLCASSQNQLNGYTFGSGTRLTVV.

The gene calls are TRBV18 and TRBJ2-5, with TRBD2 as a possible D gene (5 bases). CDR3 size: 14 residues. Germline lookup yields CDR1 KGHSH and CDR2 LQKENI. Trimming left V 3 bases short and J 2 bases short, with 10 bases between. The CDR3 here is CASSPKAGQETQYF. The DNA of the CDR3 is TGTGCCAGCTCACCGAAGGCGGGTCAAGAGACCCAGTACTTC.

This clone was recorded a few times. The rearrangement joins TRBV4-1 to TRBJ1-5; possibly TRBD1 for D (6 bases). Germline V gene lookup returns CDR1 MGHRA and CDR2 YSYEKL. The CDR3 is 18 amino acids. V lost 0 bases and J 0 bases, leaving 15 bases between the germline ends. The CDR3 region is CASSQEAAGTLSNQPQHF. CDR3 bases: TGCGCCAGCAGCCAAGAGGCGGCCGGGACACTTAGCAATCAGCCCCAGCATTTT.

This clone was picked up a small number of times. V gene TRBV6-6 combines with J gene TRBJ2-2, with 8 nucleotides matching TRBD2. Trimming cost V 8 bases and J 2 bases; bases outside gene matches: 4. In germline, CDR1 is MNHNY, CDR2 SVGAGI (reference sequence). This CDR3 spans 14 amino acids. The DNA for the CDR3 is TGTGCCAGCTTGGGACTAGTAAACACCGGGGAGCTGTTTTTT. Amino acid sequence: CASLGLVNTGELFF.

A few counts support this clone. The chain links TRBV5-1 to TRBJ2-1; D may be TRBD2 (5 bases). The CDR3 has 15 residues. V was cut by 4 bases and J by 6 bases, with 17 bases left in between. Germline V gene lookup returns CDR1 SGHRS and CDR2 YFSETQ. The CDR3 DNA follows: TGCGCCAGCAGCGTGAGGGCCGAGAGGAGCAATGAGCAGTTCTTC. This gives the protein CASSVRAERSNEQFF.